Sequencing of this T cell receptor (beta chain) was carried out in a study of liver allograft versus peripheral blood T cells. Overall study context: Liver transplant recipients had T cell receptor repertoires compared between transplanted liver and peripheral blood.

This CDR3 comprises 14 residues. CDR1 is LNHDA, CDR2 SQIVND, per germline (reference sequence). With 9 bases removed from V and 2 bases from J, the gap between germline ends came to 15 bases. This clonotype appeared a few times. Using its own MiXCR run on the reads, TCRdb lists one record per CDR3 protein. The sample lists over 10,000 distinct CDR3 sequences, under 30% seen once, with around 2.3% in the top ten. The origin of this receptor is a human patient who had a liver transplant. Some T cells may be transferred from the graft donor. V gene TRBV19 combines with J gene TRBJ2-3; D is perhaps TRBD2 (5 bases). The CDR3 DNA sequence: TGTGCCAGCGCCCGGGCGGGTGTCACAGATACGCAGTATTTT. It codes for CASARAGVTDTQYF.